This record looks at one T cell receptor (beta chain) sequence and its context. It lacks a known antigen. Per-nucleotide qualities are absent, and no much larger clonotype sits a single base away. Compared with germline, V lacks 5 bases and J lacks 7 bases; bases without a gene match: 5. The CDR3 contains 13 residues, cysteine and phenylalanine counted. Only CDR3 DNA remains: 39 bases, in frame from the first base. The collaborating institutions used their own protocols to collect whole blood in K2EDTA tubes. For TCRbeta analysis, collaborators shipped samples as frozen whole blood, isolated PBMCs, or DNA extracted from either of those sample types. The sample is drawn from a study of blood T cell repertoires in COVID-19 (TCRdb year 2020). Broadly, across the study: The collaborator samples originated in the United States, Italy and Spain and spanned the acute and convalescent phases of COVID-19. The material from the prospective study consisted of cDNA or gDNA derived from T cells, B-cell-depleted T cells, or PBMCs. The dataset comprised deeply sampled blood TCRbeta repertoires from subjects exposed to, actively infected with, or recovered from COVID-19. A freely available public database, intended as a resource for researchers studying the immune response to SARS-CoV-2, is where the repertoires were released. Samples came from the ongoing ImmuneRACE study (first 160 participants) plus 1,254 subjects from 6 global collaborators. The sample metadata nearly always contained a de-identified subject ID, COVID-19 status, age in years and sex. Where available, HLA class I and class II types were obtained from metadata supplied by the sample provider rather than from assay-based typing. Overall study results and their limits: How much clinical and demographic metadata was included differed by source and by participant, and the metadata was provided uncurated.

TCRbeta CDR3 regions were amplified from genomic DNA using the immunoSEQ Assay, a bias-controlled multiplex PCR. As for the authors' bioinformatics: Nucleated cell counts per sample were estimated from amplification of reference gene primers within the assay. To quantify the absolute abundance of each unique TCRbeta CDR3 rearrangement, sequence reads were collapsed and filtered. For each sample, productive Simpson clonality was calculated as the square root of Simpson's diversity index across productive rearrangements. Entries here come from immuneACCESS through TCRdb and include only in-frame sequences with V and J called. Some clones fail to appear in such tables; in the studies checked, an unresolved V gene covers under half of the shortfall, and the cause of the remainder is unknown. D and trimming were read from the DNA, whereas the V and J calls and clone size are those reported in that table. The sample profile shows under 150,000 clones; almost 90% of them were found once. Of the sample, under 3% falls within the top ten clones.

The TCR sequence derives from a human donor in a cohort sampled during active COVID-19. The rearrangement combines TRBV12-3 or TRBV12-4 with TRBJ1-2, and 9 bases in between align with TRBD1. The sequenced sample consisted of peripheral blood. The CDR3 loop reads CASSPTGGGGYTF. The DNA reads as follows: TGTGCCAGCAGTCCCACAGGGGGCGGTGGCTACACCTTC.